The 16 T cell receptor beta chains in this list originate from one sample, sequenced in a study of T cells in localized non-small cell lung cancer. Only in-frame clones appear in the TCRdb table, and some are missing; sequencing was by immunoSEQ multiplex PCR. Counted here are some 29,000 clones, 80% to 90% occurring once; the ten biggest clones make up about 3%. The starting material was peripheral blood, obtained before any cancer treatment. Receptors originate from a woman between 18 and 49 years old with stage I lung adenocarcinoma.

The sample holds one count of this clone. The V call is TRBV9, the J call TRBJ1-5, with D possibly TRBD1 on 6 matching bases. The V gene lost 3 bases and the J gene lost 1 base, with 11 bases spanning the gap. The CDR3 sequence is 15 residues long. CDR1 and CDR2 (germline): SGDLS, YYNGEE. The DNA for the CDR3 is TGTGCCAGCAGCGGAATCAGGGGCAGCAATCAGCCCCAGCATTTT. This translates into CASSGIRGSNQPQHF.

The sample holds one count of this clone. The chain employs TRBV18 and TRBJ1-1; 7 bases line up with TRBD1. The CDR3 contains 15 residues. CDR1 KGHSH and CDR2 LQKENI come from the germline V gene. J was trimmed by 1 base and V by 6 bases; bases with no gene match: 8. The chain's CDR3 is CASSATGRKNTEAFF. The CDR3 DNA reads as TGTGCCAGCTCCGCGACAGGGCGGAAGAACACTGAAGCTTTCTTT.

The genes are TRBV25-1 and TRBJ1-1; D call uncertain. V was clipped by 8 bases and J by 6 bases, with 10 bases between them. The CDR3 runs to 11 residues. Germline values: CDR1 MGHDK, CDR2 SYGVNS. Here the CDR3 reads CASQWGPEAFF. CDR3 coding DNA: TGTGCCAGCCAATGGGGTCCTGAAGCTTTCTTT.

This chain joins TRBV7-9 and TRBJ1-2; D is possibly TRBD1 (5 bases). Germline V lookup: CDR1 SEHNR, CDR2 FQNEAQ (reference sequence). Trimming shortened V by 6 bases and J by 7 bases, and 21 bases separated the two germline ends. The CDR3 has 15 amino acids. In DNA, the CDR3 is TGTGCCAGCAGTCTATCCGGGACCTCCGGAGCTGGCTACACCTTC. It is translated as CASSLSGTSGAGYTF.

This clone was recorded only once. V usage is TRBV6-6 and J usage is TRBJ2-4; possible D gene TRBD2, 7 bases. CDR3 length: 14 amino acids. Trimming left V 8 bases short and J 7 bases short, with 18 bases between. Germline lookup yields CDR1 MNHNY and CDR2 SVGAGI (reference sequence). CDR3 sequence (DNA): TGTGCCAGCCGCGGGGGCGGGAATAAGAACATTCAGTACTTC. It is translated as CASRGGGNKNIQYF.

Remarks on this clone: Other DNA sequences in this specimen translate into the identical CDR3. J is TRBJ2-7 and V is TRBV15; 7 bases map to TRBD2. Germline trimming cut 3 bases from V and 4 bases from J; bases unmatched to any gene: 6. This CDR3 spans 14 amino acids. Germline V lookup: CDR1 LNHNV, CDR2 YYDKDF (reference sequence). CDR3 in amino acids: CATSRGGTSYEQYF. Written as DNA, the CDR3 is TGTGCCACCAGCAGGGGAGGGACTTCATACGAGCAGTACTTC.

This chain joins TRBV9 and TRBJ1-2; 8 nucleotides match TRBD1. Germline assignment: CDR1 SGDLS and CDR2 YYNGEE. The CDR3 loop spans 15 amino acids. The trim removed 0 bases at V and 5 bases at J, leaving 6 bases unmatched. CDR3 sequence reads: CASSVDPGGLYGYTF. CDR3 nucleotide sequence: TGTGCCAGCAGCGTAGATCCAGGGGGCTTATATGGCTACACCTTC.

The gene calls are TRBV18 and TRBJ1-1; D gene ambiguous. Germline V CDR1 and CDR2: KGHSH, LQKENI. The CDR3 runs 13 residues. V lost 6 bases, J lost 4 bases, and 12 bases lay in between. CDR3 sequence: CASSRPGSTEAFF. CDR3 nucleotides: TGTGCCAGCTCCCGTCCGGGATCCACTGAAGCTTTCTTT.

This chain connects TRBV7-9 to TRBJ1-1; D gene ambiguous. CDR3 length: 14 residues. Trimming stripped 2 bases from V and 3 bases from J, with 10 bases between. The germline V gene has CDR1 SEHNR and CDR2 FQNEAQ (reference sequence). In nucleotides, the CDR3 is TGTGCCAGCAGCTTACTAGGGAGGGACACTGAAGCTTTCTTT. Protein product: CASSLLGRDTEAFF.

The chain combines TRBV29-1 with TRBJ1-1; 9 positions match TRBD1. This CDR3 is built from 17 residues. Germline values: CDR1 SQVTM, CDR2 ANQGSEA. The trim removed 4 bases at V and 1 base at J, leaving 13 bases unmatched. In DNA, the CDR3 is TGCAGCGTTGCCGGGACAGGGTGGCGGGTGAGGAACACTGAAGCTTTCTTT. Translation gives CSVAGTGWRVRNTEAFF.

This clone turned up a few times. The rearrangement links TRBV5-1 to TRBJ1-3, with D maybe TRBD1 (5 bases). This CDR3 has 16 residues. Trimming removed 0 bases from V and 3 bases from J, with 13 bases in between. Germline CDR1 reads SGHRS; CDR2 reads YFSETQ. Here the CDR3 DNA reads TGCGCCAGCAGCTTGGCAGGGTCCGGAGGTGGAAACACCATATATTTT. Translating it yields CASSLAGSGGGNTIYF.

V is TRBV10-3 and J is TRBJ1-2, with D uncertain. Germline V gives CDR1 ENHRY, CDR2 SYGVKD. The CDR3 has 14 residues. Trimming stripped 4 bases from V and 2 bases from J, with 11 bases between. The CDR3 spells CAISAGVTNYGYTF. The CDR3 bases are TGTGCCATCAGTGCCGGGGTAACGAACTATGGCTACACCTTC.

The CDR3 DNA reads as TGTGCCAGCAGTTACAGGGGCATGCAATACGAGCAGTACTTC. Its protein product is CASSYRGMQYEQYF. The chain uses TRBV6-5 and TRBJ2-7; tentative D call: TRBD1 (5 bases). Germline CDR1 is MNHEY and CDR2 is SVGAGI. Trimming shortened V by 2 bases and J by 4 bases, and 12 bases separated the two germline ends. The CDR3 totals 14 residues.

The chain has TRBV6-8 and TRBJ1-3; D is unclear. The CDR3 is made up of 10 amino acids. Deletions cut 5 bases from V and 13 bases from J, with 9 bases between. The V gene's germline CDR1 is MNHGY and CDR2 SAAAGT. The CDR3 loop reads CASSEWSIYF. CDR3 bases: TGTGCCAGCAGTGAGTGGAGTATATATTTT.

The chain employs TRBV28 and TRBJ1-2, with TRBD1 matching 7 bases. The germline CDR1 and CDR2 sequences are MDHEN and SYDVKM. The J segment lost 8 bases and the V segment lost 6 bases, leaving 9 bases of the junction unmatched. CDR3 length: 13 amino acids. The CDR3 bases are TGTGCCAGCAGCCGGGACAGCTGGGAGGGCTACACCTTC. Residues: CASSRDSWEGYTF.

The chain uses TRBV2 and TRBJ2-7, with 7 bases identical to TRBD2. Trimming cost V 2 bases and J 2 bases; bases outside gene matches: 6. The CDR3 covers 15 residues. From germline, CDR1 is SNHLY and CDR2 FYNNEI. Written as DNA, the CDR3 is TGTGCCAGCAGTGAACTGCTAGCGGCTACCTACGAGCAGTACTTC. Its translation: CASSELLAATYEQYF.